This T cell receptor beta chain was found in a study of OX40 agonist ivuxolimab in advanced cancers. For the study at large: Patients were dosed intravenously with ivuxolimab at 0.01 to 10 mg/kg every 2 weeks.

The assay was immunoSEQ multiplex PCR, and TCRdb's table has in-frame clones only and misses some. The data show tens of thousands of clones, approximately 90% seen once. Germline V CDR1 and CDR2: SQVTM, ANQGSEA. Trimming left V 7 bases short and J 4 bases short, with 22 bases between. The CDR3 sequence is 15 residues long. The TCR comes from an adult with an advanced solid tumor such as melanoma, head and neck, liver or kidney cancer. The sequencing here drew on CD4+ or CD8+ T cells sorted from blood, taken in a trial of the OX40 agonist ivuxolimab. The V gene is TRBV29-1, the J gene TRBJ1-1; D might be TRBD1 (5 bases). CDR3 region: CSGAEFVGAGTEAFF. The CDR3 coding sequence is TGCAGCGGTGCCGAATTTGTAGGGGCAGGCACTGAAGCTTTCTTT.